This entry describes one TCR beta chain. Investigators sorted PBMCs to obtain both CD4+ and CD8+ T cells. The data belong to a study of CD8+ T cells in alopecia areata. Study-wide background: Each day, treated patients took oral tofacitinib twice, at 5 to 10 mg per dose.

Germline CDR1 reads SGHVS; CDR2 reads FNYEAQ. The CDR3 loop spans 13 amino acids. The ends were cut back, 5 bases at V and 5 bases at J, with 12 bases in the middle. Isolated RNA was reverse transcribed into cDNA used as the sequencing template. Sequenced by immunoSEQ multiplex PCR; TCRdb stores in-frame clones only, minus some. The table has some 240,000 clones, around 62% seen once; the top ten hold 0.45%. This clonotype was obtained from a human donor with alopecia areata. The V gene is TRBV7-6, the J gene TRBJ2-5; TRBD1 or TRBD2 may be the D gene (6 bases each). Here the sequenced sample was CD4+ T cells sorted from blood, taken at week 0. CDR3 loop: CASSPPGAETQYF. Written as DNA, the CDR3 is TGTGCCAGCAGCCCCCCGGGGGCGGAGACCCAGTACTTC.